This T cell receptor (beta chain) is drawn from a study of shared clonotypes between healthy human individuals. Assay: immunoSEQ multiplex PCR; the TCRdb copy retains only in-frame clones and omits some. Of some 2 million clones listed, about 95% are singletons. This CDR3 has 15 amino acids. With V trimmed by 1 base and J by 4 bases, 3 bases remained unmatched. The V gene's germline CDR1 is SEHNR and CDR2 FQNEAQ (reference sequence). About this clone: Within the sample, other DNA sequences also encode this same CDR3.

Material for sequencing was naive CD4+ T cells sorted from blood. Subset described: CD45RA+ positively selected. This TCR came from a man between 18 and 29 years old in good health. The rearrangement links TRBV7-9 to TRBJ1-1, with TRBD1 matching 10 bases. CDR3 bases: TGTGCCAGCAGCTTAGGACAGGGGGCGGGCACTGAAGCTTTCTTT. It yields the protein CASSLGQGAGTEAFF.